This TCR beta chain was found in a study of tumor-infiltrating lymphocytes in primary liver carcinoma. At the level of the study: The tumors ranged from roughly 4 to 11 cm across and fell within stage T1-T3 N0M0.

This clonotype was seen repeatedly, ten times or more. Unsorted whole blood served as the source of blood RNA, and germline DNA was extracted as well. TCR beta cDNA came from around 0.5 ug total RNA, primed with a constant-region primer. Employing slightly modified ARM-PCR, three nested multiplex PCR rounds were run, and these gave rise to the TCR beta libraries. Amplification in the first two PCR rounds was performed using TRBV1-TRBV30 forward primers and a C-beta reverse primer for 10 cycles each. One entry per CDR3 protein, called by TCRdb with MiXCR from the multiplex PCR reads. The sample includes 150,000 to 200,000 distinct CDR3 sequences, over 50% of them seen just once. V was cut by 4 bases and J by 6 bases, with 4 bases left in between. Per germline, CDR1 SQVTM and CDR2 ANQGSEA. This CDR3 is 9 amino acids long.

The receptor was derived from a middle-aged man with primary liver carcinoma and hepatitis B virus infection. The chain carries TRBV29-1 and TRBJ2-7; D is uncertain. What was sequenced was peripheral blood. The CDR3 region has the DNA TGCAGCGTTGGGGGCGAGCAGTACTTC. Amino acid sequence: CSVGGEQYF.